What follows describes a single T cell receptor (beta chain). Antigen specificity is unknown. The data were taken from a study of cytomegalovirus exposure and HLA in healthy donors. Study-wide results and limits: The classifier reportedly diagnosed cytomegalovirus status with high specificity and sensitivity. In a later analysis, HLA-C alleles had the fewest associated TCRs, DRB1 alleles the most. It is likely that the observed cluster of highly shared sequence variants was a sequencing artifact. HLA restriction was apparent for most CMV-associated TCR beta chains in a later analysis.

A multiplex PCR was run with 60 Vbeta primers and 13 Jbeta primers. Sequenced by immunoSEQ multiplex PCR; TCRdb stores in-frame clones only, minus some. This table holds approximately 80,000 clones. Unmatched junction bases numbered 5, after V lost 5 bases and J lost 1 base. The CDR3 totals 15 residues. The V gene's germline CDR1 is MDHEN and CDR2 SYDVKM. This chain connects TRBV28 to TRBJ2-7; 10 bases align to TRBD2. The sequence was collected from a woman aged 25 to 39 in good health and CMV-seronegative. Material: PBMCs. The DNA for the CDR3 is TGTGCCAGCAGTCCCTTGGGACTAGCGTCCTACGAGCAGTACTTC. It encodes CASSPLGLASYEQYF.